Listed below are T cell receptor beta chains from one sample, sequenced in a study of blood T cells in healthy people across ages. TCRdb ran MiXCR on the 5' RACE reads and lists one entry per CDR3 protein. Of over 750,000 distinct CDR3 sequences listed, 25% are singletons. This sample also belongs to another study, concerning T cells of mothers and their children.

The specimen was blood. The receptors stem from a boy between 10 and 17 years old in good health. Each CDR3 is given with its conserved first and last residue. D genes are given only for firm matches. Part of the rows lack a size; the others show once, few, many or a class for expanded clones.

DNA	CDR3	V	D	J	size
TGCAGCGTCCGGTTAGCGGGAAACAATGAGCAGTTCTTC	CSVRLAGNNEQFF	TRBV29-1	TRBD2	TRBJ2-1	.
TGCAGCGTTGAAGATAGCGGGTCTTCCTACAATGAGCAGTTCTTC	CSVEDSGSSYNEQFF	TRBV29-1	TRBD2	TRBJ2-1	few
TGCGCCAGCAGCCAAGAGGCGAGGAGCTCCTACGAGCAGTACTTC	CASSQEARSSYEQYF	TRBV4-1	.	TRBJ2-7	.
TGTGCCAGCAGTTCACCACAGGGGCCGATCGGCTACACCTTC	CASSSPQGPIGYTF	TRBV6-2/TRBV6-3	TRBD1	TRBJ1-2	.
TGTGCCAGCAGCTCGCGGGGGTGGGGCTCTCTCTCTGGGGCCAACGTCCTGACTTTC	CASSSRGWGSLSGANVLTF	TRBV7-2	TRBD2	TRBJ2-6	.
TGTGCCAGCAGTTACTTGGGACTAGCGGGCAATGAGCAGTTCTTC	CASSYLGLAGNEQFF	TRBV6-2/TRBV6-3	TRBD2	TRBJ2-1	few
TGTGCCAGCAGTTCAGCGGGAGCAGGCGAGACCCAGTACTTC	CASSSAGAGETQYF	TRBV28	TRBD2	TRBJ2-5	.
TGCAGTGCTATAACCGCAGGGAATCAGCCCCAGCATTTT	CSAITAGNQPQHF	TRBV20-1	.	TRBJ1-5	few
TGTGCCAGCAGTGAAACTAGCGGGGGGGCGGATACGCAGTATTTT	CASSETSGGADTQYF	TRBV6-1	TRBD2	TRBJ2-3	many
TGCAGCGTGGTTCCTCTGGGAAAGGGGGAGACCCAGTACTTC	CSVVPLGKGETQYF	TRBV29-1	.	TRBJ2-5	.
TGCAGTGCTAGTTCCCAGTATGGCTACACCTTC	CSASSQYGYTF	TRBV20-1	.	TRBJ1-2	.
TGTGCCAGCAGGGGACCGGGACAGGAGGTGGCTTTCTTT	CASRGPGQEVAFF	TRBV27	TRBD1	TRBJ1-1	few
TGTGCCACCGCACAGGGCAGCTCTGGGGCCAACGTCCTGACTTTC	CATAQGSSGANVLTF	TRBV10-3	.	TRBJ2-6	.
TGCGCCAGCAGCCAGGGCCTCGGGAGAACAGAGACCCAGTACTTC	CASSQGLGRTETQYF	TRBV4-1	.	TRBJ2-5	.
TGCAGTGCTAGATGGACAGGGAATGGCTACACCTTC	CSARWTGNGYTF	TRBV20-1	TRBD1	TRBJ1-2	.
TGTGCCAGCAGCTTCGGGGTTGCGAACACTGAAGCTTTCTTT	CASSFGVANTEAFF	TRBV5-4	.	TRBJ1-1	.
TGTGCCAGCAGCAAGGGAGTTGCCTACGAGCAGTACTTC	CASSKGVAYEQYF	TRBV27	.	TRBJ2-7	.
TGTGCCAGCAGTTACTCGATACAGTCCTACGAGCAGTACTTC	CASSYSIQSYEQYF	TRBV6-6	.	TRBJ2-7	.
TGCGCCAGCAGCGCAACAGGGAACTACGAGCAGTACTTC	CASSATGNYEQYF	TRBV5-1	.	TRBJ2-7	few
TGTGCCAGCAGATTCGGTACCGGACCCATTAATGAAAAACTGTTTTTT	CASRFGTGPINEKLFF	TRBV28	.	TRBJ1-4	.
TGTGCCAGCACCTCGTATTGGGGCAGGGGACCAGATACGCAGTATTTT	CASTSYWGRGPDTQYF	TRBV12-3/TRBV12-4	.	TRBJ2-3	.
TGTGCCAGCAGTTTGTCACAGGGGCGCGGAGCTTTCTTT	CASSLSQGRGAFF	TRBV28	TRBD1	TRBJ1-1	few